This entry describes one TCR beta chain. The antigen is unknown. A TCRbeta library incorporating unique molecular identifiers was prepared. Each CDR3 protein is one row after TCRdb ran MiXCR on the PCR reads. The repertoire includes about 470,000 distinct CDR3 sequences, over 40% of them detected once, and roughly 27% sits in the top ten. This CDR3 contains 11 residues. V dropped 6 bases and J dropped 12 bases, with 12 bases sitting between them. The source of the sample is a study of T-cell reconstitution after alpha-beta-depleted transplantation in children. General study points: Newly made T cells mostly supplied T-cell counts and diversity one year after transplant. There were some patients whose high TCRbeta diversity at day 60 came from surviving recipient T cells and thymic progenitors.

The TCR sequence derives from a girl aged 2-10 years with aplastic anemia, due to receive a stem cell transplant. The material sequenced was PBMCs, taken before TCRalphabeta/CD19-depleted stem cell transplant. The V gene is TRBV12-3 or TRBV12-4, the J gene TRBJ2-1, with D unresolved. Here the CDR3 reads CASSPDRRQFF. CDR3 in DNA: TGTGCCAGCAGCCCTGACCGGCGGCAGTTCTTC.